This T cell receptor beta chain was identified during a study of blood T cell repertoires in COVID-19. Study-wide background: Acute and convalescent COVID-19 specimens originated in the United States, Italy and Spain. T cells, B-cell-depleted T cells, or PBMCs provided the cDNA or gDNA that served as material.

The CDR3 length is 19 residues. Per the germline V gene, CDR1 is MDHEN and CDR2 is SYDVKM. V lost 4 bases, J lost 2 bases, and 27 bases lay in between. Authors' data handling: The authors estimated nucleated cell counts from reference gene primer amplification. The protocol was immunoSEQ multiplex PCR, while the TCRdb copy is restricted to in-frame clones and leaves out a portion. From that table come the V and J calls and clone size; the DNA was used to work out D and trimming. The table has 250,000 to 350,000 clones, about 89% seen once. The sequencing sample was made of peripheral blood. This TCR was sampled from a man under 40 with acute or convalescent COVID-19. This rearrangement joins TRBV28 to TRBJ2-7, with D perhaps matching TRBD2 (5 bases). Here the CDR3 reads CASSSIAGSPAGSPYEQYF. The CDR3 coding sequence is TGTGCCAGCAGTTCTATAGCCGGCTCTCCTGCGGGTTCCCCCTACGAGCAGTACTTC.